This T cell receptor (beta chain) was sequenced during a study of blood T cell repertoires in COVID-19. Donors were grouped by their self-reported clinical history. The germline gives CDR1 LGHDT, CDR2 YNNKEL (reference sequence). The CDR3 has 16 amino acids. Trimming at V came to 1 base and at J to 2 bases, leaving 6 bases not matched to a gene. Method: immunoSEQ multiplex PCR; TCRdb's copy keeps in-frame clones and lacks some. The sample holds 250,000 or so clones, approximately 90% seen once. Sample: PBMCs or T cells enriched from blood (not recorded which). This sequence was found in a man aged 40-49 years who had been exposed to COVID-19. The rearrangement joins TRBV3-1 (or the pseudogene TRBV3-2) to TRBJ2-5; the match to TRBD1 covers 8 bases. CDR3 region: CASSQVRDRRQETQYF. CDR3 in DNA: TGTGCCAGCAGCCAAGTCCGGGACAGGCGACAAGAGACCCAGTACTTC.